This record looks at one T cell receptor beta chain sequence and its context. The data derive from a study of blood T cell repertoires in COVID-19. Study-level background: The study drew acute and convalescent COVID-19 samples from the United States, Italy and Spain. T cells, B-cell-depleted T cells, or PBMCs supplied cDNA or gDNA.

Study processing details: Reference gene primers were amplified, and this amplification served to estimate nucleated cell counts. TCRdb keeps only in-frame clones here, not all; method: immunoSEQ multiplex PCR. Clone size and the V and J calls come from that table; the DNA yielded D and trimming. The sample shows around 150,000 clones, 84% of them seen only once. The germline CDR1 and CDR2 sequences are SGHTA and FQGNSA. V lost 5 bases and J 6 bases, leaving 11 bases between the germline ends. The CDR3 runs 14 residues. The gene calls are TRBV7-2 and TRBJ1-6; weak D call: TRBD1 (6 bases). This clonotype was sampled from a woman over 75 in a cohort sampled during active or convalescent COVID-19. Sequenced sample: peripheral blood. CDR3 loop: CASSPGQFNSPLHF. As DNA, the CDR3 is TGTGCCAGCAGCCCTGGACAGTTTAATTCACCCCTCCACTTT.